This TCR beta chain was captured by sequencing in a study of esophageal squamous cell carcinoma under preoperative chemotherapy. Background on the study: Both tumor-infiltrating lymphocytes and peripheral blood T cells had their TCR repertoires profiled.

The CDR3 extends over 14 amino acids. Trimming pared 2 bases from V and 3 bases from J, leaving 10 bases between. CDR1 and CDR2 (germline): MGHDK, SYGVNS. As for this clonotype: As yet, its antigen is unknown.

Findings and caveats of the study: After treatment, tumor-infiltrating lymphocytes seemed to come partly from incoming peripheral T cells, not only local changes. Tumor-infiltrating lymphocytes showed no significant post-chemotherapy TCR diversity increase, unlike peripheral T cells.

Time point in this sample: after preoperative PTX-NDP chemotherapy. Using its own MiXCR run on the PCR reads, TCRdb lists one record per CDR3 protein. The sample includes approximately 19,000 distinct CDR3 sequences, around 45% of them seen just once. The origin of this receptor is a human donor with esophageal squamous cell carcinoma. The donor label of this sample is uncertain. This chain links TRBV25-1 with TRBJ1-2, with TRBD1 as a possible D gene (5 bases). The material was obtained from a patient given preoperative chemotherapy. In DNA, the CDR3 is TGTGCCAGCAGTGAAGCGAGGGACTACTATGGCTACACCTTC. Translation: CASSEARDYYGYTF.